The source of this T cell receptor beta chain is a study of OX40 agonist ivuxolimab in advanced cancers. Study overall: The patients received agonistic anti-OX40 (CD134) antibody ivuxolimab. The dose-escalation group included hepatocellular carcinoma, melanoma, renal cell carcinoma and head and neck cancer. Study results and caveats: Some of the lowest clonal expansion was seen in partial responders at 0.1-3.0 mg/kg.

The protocol was immunoSEQ multiplex PCR, while the TCRdb copy is restricted to in-frame clones and leaves out a portion. The sample lists 55,000 to 75,000 clones; roughly 87% were seen once. Note on this clone: No antigen is known for it.

From germline, CDR1 is GTSNPN and CDR2 SVGIG (reference sequence). Trimming left V 4 bases short and J 0 bases short, with 15 bases between. The CDR3 is 15 amino acids. The sample consisted of CD4+ or CD8+ T cells sorted from blood, taken in a trial of the OX40 agonist ivuxolimab. The gene calls are TRBV30 and TRBJ1-2, with D maybe TRBD1 (5 bases). The TCR originated in an adult with an advanced solid tumor such as melanoma, head and neck, liver or kidney cancer. Here the CDR3 reads CAWNTGRTTNYGYTF. CDR3 sequence (DNA): TGTGCCTGGAACACAGGAAGGACCACTAACTATGGCTACACCTTC.